The T cell receptor beta chain under discussion was sequenced for a study of blood T cell repertoires in COVID-19. The CDR3 runs 13 residues. Germline assignment: CDR1 MNHEY and CDR2 SVGAGI. V dropped 11 bases and J dropped 3 bases, with 17 bases sitting between them. Profiled with immunoSEQ multiplex PCR; TCRdb holds only in-frame clones, not every one. This table has around 500,000 clones, 80% to 90% appearing once. The sample comprised peripheral blood. This TCR derives from a human donor in a cohort sampled during active COVID-19. The rearrangement links TRBV6-5 to TRBJ2-7, with a weak D call TRBD2 (6 bases). This CDR3 is CACSGEIYYEQYF. The CDR3 nucleotides read TGTGCCTGTTCGGGGGAAATCTACTACGAGCAGTACTTC.